The 21 T cell receptor beta chains listed next were all sequenced from one sample in a study of T cell repertoires in cytomegalovirus infection (dated by TCRdb to about 2019). TCRdb records Illumina HiSeq 1500 as the sequencer. TCRdb applied fastp at Q25 and MiXCR to the public reads, then kept only in-frame beta chains. Under each unique CDR3 protein, matching rows form one entry showing the most common genes and DNA. The sample has 300,000 to 450,000 distinct CDR3 sequences on record, over 15% of them singletons. The biggest ten clones account for approximately 8% of the sample. Material: PBMCs. All receptors derive from a human donor in good health (CMV status not recorded). Some clones in this sample may be carry-over from other donors' samples.

The chain employs TRBV25-1 and TRBJ1-2; D uncertain. The CDR3 extends over 13 amino acids. The V and J ends lost 2 bases and 3 bases respectively, with 7 bases between them. Germline V gene data show CDR1 as MGHDK and CDR2 as SYGVNS. CDR3 in amino acids: CASSEGAYYGYTF. The CDR3 DNA reads as TGTGCCAGCAGTGAAGGTGCTTACTATGGCTACACCTTC.

CDR3 amino acids: CASSPRPEGGEQYF. The CDR3 bases are TGTGCCAGCAGCCCCCGACCGGAGGGGGGGGAGCAGTACTTC. This chain uses TRBV5-4 with TRBJ2-7; a weak D match, TRBD2 (7 bases). Per the germline V gene, CDR1 is SGHNT and CDR2 is YYREEE (reference sequence). Between the trimmed V and J ends, which lost 4 bases and 7 bases, there was a span of 18 bases. The CDR3 length is 14 residues.

With respect to this clonotype: No conserved phenylalanine or tryptophan is present at the end of the CDR3, so a read error is the likely explanation. The chain uses TRBV5-1 and TRBJ1-2, with D unclear. V was clipped by 2 bases and J by 8 bases, with 16 bases between them. Germline CDR1 is SGHRS and CDR2 is YFSETQ. This CDR3 is 14 amino acids long. In DNA form, the CDR3 reads TGCGCCAGCAGCTTATCCCGGTCTCCTGGGGGCTACACCCTC. Its protein product is CASSLSRSPGGYTL.

V is TRBV2 and J is TRBJ1-2; 9 positions agree with TRBD1. The V segment lost 5 bases and the J segment 0 bases; nucleotides outside the gene matches: 7. Germline assignment: CDR1 SNHLY and CDR2 FYNNEI. The CDR3 loop spans 16 amino acids. The CDR3 DNA reads TGTGCCAGCAGTCCCGGGACAGGGACCACTAACTATGGCTACACCTTC. Amino acid sequence: CASSPGTGTTNYGYTF.

The chain combines TRBV7-6 with TRBJ2-7; D is unclear. The V end was cut by 1 base, the J end by 0 bases, with 19 bases between. The CDR3 is 18 amino acids. CDR1 is SGHVS, CDR2 FNYEAQ, per germline. CDR3 sequence (DNA): TGTGCCAGCAGCTTAGGGGCGCTGGGCCCGACGTCCTCCTACGAGCAGTACTTC. This sequence encodes CASSLGALGPTSSYEQYF.

V usage is TRBV3-1 and J usage is TRBJ2-1; TRBD2 agrees at 8 bases. Germline CDR1 is LGHDT and CDR2 is YNNKEL (reference sequence). Trimming cost V 4 bases and J 0 bases; bases outside gene matches: 8. This CDR3 contains 17 residues. In DNA, the CDR3 is TGTGCCAGCAGCCGATATAGCGGGGATAGCTCCTACAATGAGCAGTTCTTC. The encoded protein is CASSRYSGDSSYNEQFF.

This clonotype showed up many times. DNA for the CDR3: TGTGCCAGCAGCCGACTCAGTCCCGGGACAGTTTCGGATGAGCAGTTCTTC. The encoded protein is CASSRLSPGTVSDEQFF. The V and J genes are TRBV7-2 and TRBJ2-1; 7 bases fit TRBD1. CDR3 length: 17 residues. Germline CDR1 SGHTA, CDR2 FQGNSA. V lost 5 bases, J lost 8 bases, and 18 bases stayed unmatched.

V gene TRBV14 combines with J gene TRBJ1-1; D is perhaps TRBD1 (6 bases). The CDR3 loop spans 13 amino acids. Trimming took 8 bases from V and 0 from J, leaving 10 bases between them. The germline V gene encodes CDR1 SGHDN and CDR2 FVKESK. This CDR3 reads CASARDMNTEAFF. The CDR3 bases are TGTGCCAGCGCCAGGGACATGAACACTGAAGCTTTCTTT.

This clonotype turned up a few times. This chain links TRBV29-1 with TRBJ2-1, with 9 bases identical to TRBD1. V gave up 8 bases and J gave up 10 bases; unmatched junction bases: 9. Per the germline V gene, CDR1 is SQVTM and CDR2 is ANQGSEA. This CDR3 is 12 amino acids long. CDR3 residues: CSTGTGLREQFF. DNA for the CDR3: TGCAGCACAGGGACAGGGTTGCGAGAGCAGTTCTTC.

This clonotype has at least ten counts. This chain connects TRBV20-1 to TRBJ1-6, with D unresolved. Trimming cost V 1 base and J 0 bases, with 10 bases left between them. CDR3 length equals 16 residues. Germline-derived CDR1 and CDR2 are DFQATT and SNEGSKA (reference sequence). The DNA for the CDR3 is TGCAGTGCTAGAGCATCCCAAAGCTCCTATAATTCACCCCTCCACTTT. Residues: CSARASQSSYNSPLHF.

This chain joins TRBV5-6 and TRBJ2-1, with D perhaps being TRBD1 or TRBD2 (5 bases each). The CDR3 sequence is 13 residues long. The germline CDR1 and CDR2 sequences are SGHDT and YYEEEE. V was pared by 1 base and J by 12 bases, with 14 bases between. CDR3 region: CASSLPAGSGQFF. CDR3 nucleotides: TGTGCCAGCAGCTTGCCTGCAGGGAGTGGGCAGTTCTTC.

This clonotype was found a few times. This chain connects TRBV7-6 to TRBJ2-3; a possible D gene is TRBD1 (6 bases). Per germline, CDR1 SGHVS and CDR2 FNYEAQ. This CDR3 contains 14 residues. Trimming removed 4 bases at V and 3 bases at J, with 11 bases between. DNA of the CDR3: TGTGCCAGCAGCTCTTCAGGGGTTACAGATACGCAGTATTTT. Its protein product is CASSSSGVTDTQYF. Based on the CDR3 plus reference TRBV7-6 and TRBJ2-3, the full variable domain is GAGVSQSPRYKVTKRGQDVALRCDPISGHVSLYWYRQALGQGPEFLTYFNYEAQQDKSGLPNDRFSAERPEGSISTLTIQRTEQRDSAMYRCASSSSGVTDTQYFGPGTRLTVL.

The chain joins TRBV10-3 to TRBJ1-4, with D uncertain. CDR3 length: 12 amino acids. The germline V gene has CDR1 ENHRY and CDR2 SYGVKD. Trimming stripped 0 bases from V and 8 bases from J, with 4 bases between. The CDR3 loop is CAISESREKLFF. The CDR3 DNA follows: TGTGCCATCAGTGAGTCACGGGAAAAACTGTTTTTT.

Many counts were recorded for this clonotype. The J gene is TRBJ2-5, the V gene TRBV11-2; 10 positions match TRBD1. V dropped 4 bases and J dropped 3; count of bases not matched to a gene: 8. Germline V gene lookup returns CDR1 SGHAT and CDR2 FQNNGV. The CDR3 is 16 residues long. CDR3 sequence: CASSYNGQGVKETQYF. The DNA of the CDR3 is TGTGCCAGCAGCTATAATGGACAGGGGGTCAAAGAGACCCAGTACTTC.

The chain is built from TRBV2 and TRBJ2-1; 13 bases map to TRBD2. Germline-derived CDR1 and CDR2 are SNHLY and FYNNEI. The CDR3 covers 14 residues. J lost 7 bases, V lost 8 bases, and 5 bases had no gene match. Written as DNA, the CDR3 is TGTGCCAGCCGGACTAGCGGGAGTTCGAATGAGCAGTTCTTC. This codes for CASRTSGSSNEQFF.

This clonotype has more than one count but fewer than ten. The chain recombines TRBV27 with TRBJ2-3; D gene unclear. V gave up 0 bases and J gave up 4 bases, with 11 bases separating them. The CDR3 loop spans 15 amino acids. Germline CDR1 MNHEY, CDR2 SMNVEV (reference sequence). The CDR3 DNA is TGTGCCAGCAGTTTATCGCTCGGCCATGCAGATACGCAGTATTTT. Translation gives CASSLSLGHADTQYF.

The chain couples TRBV6-2 or TRBV6-3 to TRBJ2-1; no definite D call. With 6 bases removed from V and 10 bases from J, the gap between germline ends came to 13 bases. Per the germline V gene, CDR1 is MNHEY and CDR2 is SVGEGT. This CDR3 is built from 12 residues. The CDR3 bases are TGTGCCAGCAGCCGACACGGCTACGAGCAGTTCTTC. Translated, it gives CASSRHGYEQFF.

This clonotype was found a few times. This chain connects TRBV29-1 to TRBJ2-2; D possibly uses TRBD1 or TRBD2 (6 bases each). V was clipped by 7 bases and J by 4 bases, with 22 bases between them. Germline V gene sequence: CDR1 SQVTM, CDR2 ANQGSEA. The length of the CDR3 is 16 residues. The CDR3 is CSAARGAGESTGELFF. CDR3 DNA sequence: TGCAGCGCGGCGAGGGGGGCAGGGGAGAGCACCGGGGAGCTGTTTTTT.

V is TRBV10-3 and J is TRBJ2-1, with TRBD2 identical over 7 bases. CDR1 is ENHRY and CDR2 is SYGVKD in the germline V gene. CDR3 length: 15 residues. After removal of 4 bases from V and 1 base from J, the junction contained 4 bases not matched to a gene. CDR3 nucleotide sequence: TGTGCCATCAGTGTGGGAGGGGAGTCCTACAATGAGCAGTTCTTC. Protein sequence: CAISVGGESYNEQFF.

This chain links TRBV20-1 with TRBJ2-3; TRBD2 matches 8 bases. Germline-derived CDR1 and CDR2 are DFQATT and SNEGSKA (reference sequence). The V and J ends lost 1 base and 2 bases, in that order; junction bases with no gene match: 14. The CDR3 is 18 residues long. The CDR3 DNA is TGCAGTGCTAGAGGCGGTAGCGGGGTCAAAATTTTCACAGATACGCAGTATTTT. Translated: CSARGGSGVKIFTDTQYF.

The chain carries TRBV7-2 and TRBJ2-3; D not resolved. V lost 5 bases and J lost 5, with 8 bases in between. The length of the CDR3 is 12 residues. CDR1 is SGHTA and CDR2 is FQGNSA in the germline V gene. In DNA form, the CDR3 reads TGTGCCAGCAGCAAGAAGTTAGATACGCAGTATTTT. It yields the protein CASSKKLDTQYF.